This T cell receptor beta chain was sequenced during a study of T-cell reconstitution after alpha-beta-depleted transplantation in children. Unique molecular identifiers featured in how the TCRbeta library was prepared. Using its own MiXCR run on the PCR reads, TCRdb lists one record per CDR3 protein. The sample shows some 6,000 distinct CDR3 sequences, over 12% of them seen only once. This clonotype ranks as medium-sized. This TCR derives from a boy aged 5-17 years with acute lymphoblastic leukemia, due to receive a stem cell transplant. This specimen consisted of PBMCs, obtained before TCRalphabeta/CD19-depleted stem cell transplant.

This CDR3 is CASSGLQNQPQHF. DNA for the CDR3: TGTGCCAGCAGCGGGCTCCAGAATCAGCCCCAGCATTTT. The rearrangement joins TRBV7-8 to TRBJ1-5; D call uncertain. The germline V and J ends were trimmed by 5 bases and 4 bases, with 9 bases remaining between them. CDR3 length equals 13 residues. Germline assignment: CDR1 SGHVS and CDR2 FQNEAQ.